The 29 T cell receptor beta chains listed next were all sequenced from one sample in a study of STAT5B mutations in CD4+ large granular lymphocyte leukemia. This table comes from immunoSEQ multiplex PCR, and its TCRdb copy is limited to in-frame clones, with some not included. Of approximately 35,000 clones in the sample, approximately 67% were seen once. Sequencing was done on a sample of CD4+ T cells from blood buffy coats. The origin of the receptors is a human donor in good health.

This rearrangement joins TRBV25-1 to TRBJ2-1; D possibly corresponds to TRBD1 (5 bases). The ends were cut back, 5 bases at V and 12 bases at J, with 14 bases in the middle. Germline-derived CDR1 and CDR2 are MGHDK and SYGVNS. There are 12 residues in the CDR3. This chain's CDR3 is CASSSQGLWQFF. In nucleotides, the CDR3 is TGTGCCAGCAGTTCCCAGGGTCTTTGGCAGTTCTTC.

This clone was seen more than once but under ten times. V usage is TRBV6-1 and J usage is TRBJ2-1, with 11 nucleotides matching TRBD1. The CDR3 runs to 15 residues. Germline loops: CDR1 MNHNS, CDR2 SASEGT. Trimming cost V 7 bases and J 5 bases; bases outside gene matches: 7. In DNA, the CDR3 is TGTGCCAGCAAAACCTGGGACAGGGGGAACAATGAGCAGTTCTTC. Translating gives CASKTWDRGNNEQFF.

A single count supports this clone. The chain uses TRBV5-6 and TRBJ2-5; the match to TRBD2 covers 11 bases. The CDR3 runs to 15 residues. J was trimmed by 4 bases and V by 3 bases; bases with no gene match: 5. The germline V gene encodes CDR1 SGHDT and CDR2 YYEEEE. The CDR3 loop is CASSSTSGSIETQYF. As DNA, the CDR3 is TGTGCCAGCAGCTCTACTAGCGGGAGTATAGAGACCCAGTACTTC.

As to this clone: Germline and junction disagree at one end, which may indicate a read error. This sequence joins TRBV11-3 and TRBJ2-5, with D perhaps TRBD2 (6 bases). This CDR3 has 13 residues. Per germline, CDR1 SGHNT and CDR2 YENEEA. The CDR3 nucleotides read TGTGCCAGCAGCTTAGATAGCGGAGAGGCCCAGTACTTC. Protein: CASSLDSGEAQYF.

This clone was counted only a few times. V gene TRBV9 combines with J gene TRBJ2-7, with a possible D match to TRBD1 (6 bases). This CDR3 comprises 15 residues. Trimming took 4 bases from V and 7 from J, leaving 21 bases between them. From germline, CDR1 is SGDLS and CDR2 YYNGEE. Written as DNA, the CDR3 is TGTGCCAGCAGCCCAATGTTAGGGGGTGAAGGGGAGCAGTACTTC. Its translation is CASSPMLGGEGEQYF. The full variable domain, its missing parts supplied by reference TRBV9 and TRBJ2-7, is DSGVTQTPKHLITATGQRVTLRCSPRSGDLSVYWYQQSLDQGLQFLIQYYNGEERAKGNILERFSAQQFPDLHSELNLSSLELGDSALYFCASSPMLGGEGEQYFGPGTRLTVT.

V gene TRBV2 combines with J gene TRBJ1-2, with a tentative D call TRBD1 (5 bases). The CDR3 sequence is 14 residues long. Germline V lookup: CDR1 SNHLY, CDR2 FYNNEI. V dropped 2 bases and J dropped 6 bases, with 13 bases sitting between them. CDR3 region: CASSETWGSHGYTF. CDR3 DNA: TGTGCCAGCAGTGAAACGTGGGGGTCTCATGGCTACACCTTC.

V is TRBV27 and J is TRBJ1-2, with no clear D. The germline V and J ends were trimmed by 4 bases and 8 bases, with 14 bases remaining between them. Germline V CDR1 and CDR2: MNHEY, SMNVEV (reference sequence). CDR3 size: 13 residues. CDR3 amino acids: CASSYSLGSGYTF. The CDR3 DNA reads TGTGCCAGCAGTTACTCTTTGGGTTCAGGCTACACCTTC.

The V gene is TRBV6-1, the J gene TRBJ2-1, with 7 bases aligning to TRBD1. CDR1 and CDR2 from the germline V gene are MNHNS and SASEGT. J lost 5 bases, V lost 6 bases, and 7 bases had no gene match. The CDR3 is 14 amino acids. The CDR3 spells CASREDRSNNEQFF. In DNA, the CDR3 is TGTGCCAGCAGGGAGGACAGGTCGAACAATGAGCAGTTCTTC.

The CDR3 spells CASSPPTSGIQETQYF. CDR3 sequence (DNA): TGCGCCAGCAGCCCGCCGACTAGCGGGATACAAGAGACCCAGTACTTC. The J gene is TRBJ2-5, the V gene TRBV5-1, with 11 bases lining up with TRBD2. J gave up 2 bases and V 4 bases, and 7 bases lay outside the gene matches. Germline lookup yields CDR1 SGHRS and CDR2 YFSETQ. CDR3 length equals 16 residues.

This chain uses TRBV19 with TRBJ1-3; D possibly corresponds to TRBD1 (6 bases). CDR1 and CDR2 (germline): LNHDA, SQIVND (reference sequence). V lost 0 bases and J 4 bases, leaving 10 bases between the germline ends. The CDR3 runs to 15 residues. The CDR3 DNA sequence: TGTGCCAGTAGTATAGATGGCGGACAGGGAAACACCATATATTTT. It translates to CASSIDGGQGNTIYF.

The count of this clone is one. The rearrangement uses TRBV5-1 and TRBJ2-5, with D possibly TRBD1 on 6 matching bases. This CDR3 spans 14 amino acids. CDR1 SGHRS and CDR2 YFSETQ come from the germline V gene. Trimming removed 5 bases at V and 3 bases at J, with 14 bases between. CDR3 DNA: TGCGCCAGCAGGGGAAGGGGGACCGAAGAGACCCAGTACTTC. It translates to CASRGRGTEETQYF.

V usage is TRBV7-3 and J usage is TRBJ2-3; 9 bases map to TRBD2. V was clipped by 2 bases and J by 4 bases; unmatched bases: 4. The CDR3 has 15 residues. Germline-derived CDR1 and CDR2 are SGHTA and FQGTGA. The CDR3 spells CASSLGTSLADTQYF. The CDR3 DNA reads TGTGCCAGCAGCTTAGGGACTAGCTTGGCAGATACGCAGTATTTT.

Here the CDR3 DNA reads TGTGCCAGCAGTTTTAAAGGGGACACAGATACGCAGTATTTT. It is translated as CASSFKGDTDTQYF. The chain combines TRBV27 with TRBJ2-3, with a weak D call TRBD1 (5 bases). CDR3 length equals 14 residues. V lost 3 bases to trimming and J lost 2 bases, with 9 bases between them. Germline V gene lookup returns CDR1 MNHEY and CDR2 SMNVEV (reference sequence).

The gene calls are TRBV6-1 and TRBJ1-3; D is uncertain. Trimming took 6 bases from V and 0 from J, leaving 12 bases between them. Germline V CDR1 and CDR2: MNHNS, SASEGT. This CDR3 has 15 amino acids. CDR3 sequence reads: CASSQGPDSGNTIYF. CDR3 nucleotides: TGTGCCAGCAGCCAAGGGCCAGACTCTGGAAACACCATATATTTT.

V and J are TRBV20-1 and TRBJ2-3; D is unresolved. This CDR3 is 10 amino acids long. Trimming took off 3 bases at V and 6 bases at J, with 4 bases between the two ends. Germline assignment: CDR1 DFQATT and CDR2 SNEGSKA (reference sequence). The CDR3 here is CSASRDTQYF. The DNA for the CDR3 is TGCAGTGCTAGTAGGGATACGCAGTATTTT.

The CDR3 sequence is CASSLGLAIPYEQYF. The CDR3 DNA reads as TGCGCCAGCAGCCTGGGACTAGCGATCCCCTACGAGCAGTACTTC. The rearrangement uses TRBV5-1 and TRBJ2-5; 10 nucleotides match TRBD2. The J call is doubtful: the DNA matches TRBJ2-7 better. This CDR3 spans 15 amino acids. Looked up from germline, CDR1 is SGHRS and CDR2 is YFSETQ.

This clone was found a few times. The chain combines TRBV2 with TRBJ1-1, with a tentative D call TRBD1 (5 bases). This CDR3 is 14 amino acids long. V was cut by 6 bases and J by 1 base, with 12 bases left in between. The V gene's germline CDR1 is SNHLY and CDR2 FYNNEI. This chain's CDR3 is CASRLQVTNTEAFF. CDR3 sequence (DNA): TGTGCCAGCAGGTTACAGGTCACGAACACTGAAGCTTTCTTT. Using reference TRBV2 and TRBJ1-1 for the parts outside the CDR3, the full variable domain is EPEVTQTPSHQVTQMGQEVILRCVPISNHLYFYWYRQILGQKVEFLVSFYNNEISEKSEIFDDQFSVERPDGSNFTLKIRSTKLEDSAMYFCASRLQVTNTEAFFGQGTRLTVV.

The V call is TRBV9, the J call TRBJ1-5, with no clear D. V lost 3 bases, J lost 4 bases, and 11 bases lay in between. The length of the CDR3 is 14 residues. Germline assignment: CDR1 SGDLS and CDR2 YYNGEE. CDR3 bases: TGTGCCAGCAGCGCCCACGGGGATAATCAGCCCCAGCATTTT. This encodes CASSAHGDNQPQHF.

The chain is built from TRBV6-6 and TRBJ1-1; 7 bases are shared with TRBD1. CDR1 is MNHNY, CDR2 SVGAGI, per germline (reference sequence). V lost 2 bases and J lost 7; bases outside the gene matches: 4. This CDR3 region has 13 residues. The CDR3 region has the DNA TGTGCCAGCAGTTACCTGACAGGGATTGAAGCTTTCTTT. Translation: CASSYLTGIEAFF.

The V gene is TRBV6-1, the J gene TRBJ1-3; perhaps TRBD1 as D (5 bases). Germline V CDR1 and CDR2: MNHNS, SASEGT. The CDR3 has 15 amino acids. V lost 3 bases to trimming and J lost 0 bases, with 9 bases between them. CDR3 DNA: TGTGCCAGCAGTGAGCGGGGCCTCTCTGGAAACACCATATATTTT. This codes for CASSERGLSGNTIYF.

The chain combines TRBV6-6 with TRBJ2-7; 9 nucleotides line up with TRBD1. Trimming cost V 7 bases and J 5 bases; bases outside gene matches: 9. The CDR3 spans 14 residues. Per germline, CDR1 MNHNY and CDR2 SVGAGI (reference sequence). This chain's CDR3 is CASMYRDRVDEQYF. The CDR3 DNA is TGTGCCAGCATGTACCGGGACAGGGTGGACGAGCAGTACTTC.

The genes are TRBV7-3 and TRBJ2-1; no firm D call. This CDR3 region has 13 residues. Looked up from germline, CDR1 is SGHTA and CDR2 is FQGTGA. V dropped 2 bases and J dropped 3 bases, with 5 bases sitting between them. CDR3 bases: TGTGCCAGCAGCTTATCCAGCTACAATGAGCAGTTCTTC. Translation: CASSLSSYNEQFF.

The V and J genes are TRBV6-1 and TRBJ2-7; 10 nucleotides agree with TRBD1. From germline, CDR1 is MNHNS and CDR2 SASEGT. V gave up 8 bases and J gave up 2 bases; unmatched junction bases: 6. There are 14 residues in the CDR3. CDR3 DNA sequence: TGTGCCAGCTCCCCGGACAGGGGGACCTACGAGCAGTACTTC. Translating it yields CASSPDRGTYEQYF.

J is TRBJ1-1 and V is TRBV2, with D hard to call. Germline V lookup: CDR1 SNHLY, CDR2 FYNNEI. V was cut by 5 bases and J by 6 bases, with 7 bases left in between. The CDR3 has 11 amino acids. The CDR3 DNA reads as TGTGCCAGCAGTCGCAGGTCTGAAGCTTTCTTT. Protein: CASSRRSEAFF.

Concerning this clone: At the DNA level, this CDR3 is encoded by other sequences in the same sample as well. CDR3 in amino acids: CASSLGRGSYEQYF. CDR3 DNA sequence: TGTGCCAGCAGCTTAGGCCGGGGGTCCTACGAGCAGTACTTC. The chain couples TRBV7-2 to TRBJ2-7, with D perhaps matching TRBD2 (6 bases). Trimming shortened V by 1 base and J by 1 base, and 8 bases separated the two germline ends. Germline CDR1 reads SGHTA; CDR2 reads FQGNSA. The CDR3 contains 14 residues.

This rearrangement joins TRBV18 to TRBJ1-5; tentatively, D is TRBD1 (5 bases). V was pared by 6 bases and J by 0 bases, with 9 bases between. The CDR3 covers 14 residues. Germline V gives CDR1 KGHSH, CDR2 LQKENI. CDR3 region: CASSPGTSNQPQHF. Here the CDR3 DNA reads TGTGCCAGCTCCCCCGGGACTAGCAATCAGCCCCAGCATTTT.

The chain joins TRBV5-1 to TRBJ2-5; 10 bases align to TRBD2. The CDR3 is 16 amino acids. The V gene end was trimmed by 4 bases and the J gene end by 7 bases; junction bases not matched to a gene: 13. Germline CDR1 reads SGHRS; CDR2 reads YFSETQ. CDR3 nucleotide sequence: TGCGCCAGCAGCGCGTCTAGCGGGGGATACACCGGGACCCAGTACTTC. This encodes CASSASSGGYTGTQYF.

By share of the sample, this clone is medium-sized. The chain carries TRBV13 and TRBJ1-1; tentative D call: TRBD1 (6 bases). The CDR3 runs 16 residues. Trimming shortened V by 2 bases and J by 3 bases, and 16 bases separated the two germline ends. Germline V lookup: CDR1 PRHDT, CDR2 FYEKMQ (reference sequence). The CDR3 bases are TGTGCCAGCAGCTTACTAGGTCTGGGGGCGCACACTGAAGCTTTCTTT. Its protein is CASSLLGLGAHTEAFF.

This rearrangement joins TRBV6-4 to TRBJ2-7, with D possibly being TRBD1 (7 bases). V was clipped by 6 bases and J by 6 bases, with 15 bases between them. The CDR3 length is 13 residues. CDR1 is MRHNA and CDR2 is SNTAGT in the germline V gene. The chain's CDR3 is CASSLLQGGEQYF. The CDR3 coding sequence is TGTGCCAGCAGCCTCCTCCAGGGGGGCGAGCAGTACTTC.